This T cell receptor (beta chain) was observed in a study of beta chain features in type 1 diabetes. The study's findings and limits: Patients with type 1 diabetes carried fewer insertions and had more deletions at their VDJ junctions.

As every portion of the isolated RNA was reverse transcribed, the sequencing read expressed TCRB transcripts. The protocol was immunoSEQ multiplex PCR, while the TCRdb copy is restricted to in-frame clones and leaves out a portion. Of 310,000 or so clones listed, roughly 8% are singletons. The CDR3 length is 15 residues. CDR1 LGHNA and CDR2 YSLEER come from the germline V gene. The ends were cut back, 0 bases at V and 2 bases at J, with 8 bases in the middle. Of note for this clone: Antigen specificity is unknown.

V gene TRBV4-3 combines with J gene TRBJ2-1, with D hard to call. The sequence came from a woman aged 18 to 35 in good health. Sequencing input: central memory CD4+ T cells from blood. As DNA, the CDR3 is TGCGCCAGCAGCCAAGATCCAAGTACCTACAATGAGCAGTTCTTC. Protein: CASSQDPSTYNEQFF.